The following is a TCR beta chain sequence with its context. The sample comes from a study of shared clonotypes between healthy human individuals. The germline V and J ends were trimmed by 3 bases and 3 bases, with 12 bases remaining between them. The CDR3 covers 15 residues. Germline CDR1 reads MGHRA; CDR2 reads YSYEKL. It was across several immunoSEQ plates that each subset's genomic DNA was evenly split. The repertoire was sequenced with immunoSEQ multiplex PCR; TCRdb's copy has only in-frame clones and lacks some. The sample has under 2.5 million clones, 92% seen once. The rearrangement joins TRBV4-1 to TRBJ1-3, with a tentative D call TRBD1 (5 bases). The sequenced material came from naive CD4+ T cells from PBMCs. Subset given: CD45RA+ positively selected. The sequence derives from a man aged 18 to 30 in good health. Some clones in this sample may be carry-over from other donors' samples. The CDR3 spells CASSHPQGFGNTIYF. The CDR3 bases are TGCGCCAGCAGCCACCCCCAGGGATTTGGAAACACCATATATTTT.